The 7 T cell receptor beta chains below all came from one sample that was sequenced in a study of blood T cell repertoires in COVID-19. Produced via immunoSEQ multiplex PCR; TCRdb's table is partial and in-frame only. The table includes roughly 150,000 clones, 84% detected once. What was sequenced was peripheral blood. The receptors derive from a woman between 50 and 59 years old in a cohort sampled during active or convalescent COVID-19.

The chain employs TRBV7-6 and TRBJ1-1, with 8 bases matching TRBD1. After removal of 3 bases from V and 0 bases from J, the junction contained 6 bases not matched to a gene. The CDR3 consists of 16 residues. From germline, CDR1 is SGHVS and CDR2 FNYEAQ. This chain's CDR3 is CASSLDRATMNTEAFF. CDR3 bases: TGTGCCAGCAGCTTGGACAGGGCCACAATGAACACTGAAGCTTTCTTT.

This clone was observed a few times. At one of its ends the junction is not consistent with the germline gene, which may arise from a read error. This rearrangement joins TRBV7-7 to TRBJ1-4; TRBD1 aligns across 8 bases. The CDR3 runs to 15 residues. Germline CDR1 SSHAT, CDR2 FNYEAQ (reference sequence). For the CDR3, the DNA is TGTGCTAGCAGCCTCCGGACAGGGCCTAATGAAAAACTGTTTTTT. Encoded protein: CASSLRTGPNEKLFF.

V is TRBV9 and J is TRBJ1-2; D is ambiguous. The CDR3 consists of 13 residues. V lost 4 bases and J lost 6, with 13 bases in between. CDR1 SGDLS and CDR2 YYNGEE come from the germline V gene. This CDR3 is CASSPQSENGYTF. DNA for the CDR3: TGTGCCAGCAGCCCACAATCGGAGAATGGCTACACCTTC.

V and J are TRBV2 and TRBJ1-1; the D gene is possibly TRBD1 (5 bases). CDR1 and CDR2 from the germline V gene are SNHLY and FYNNEI. This CDR3 spans 13 amino acids. Trimming pared 2 bases from V and 6 bases from J, leaving 10 bases between. The CDR3 DNA reads as TGTGCCAGCAGTGAACAGGGAGGTTCTGAAGCTTTCTTT. Translating gives CASSEQGGSEAFF.

The chain is built from TRBV3-1 (or the pseudogene TRBV3-2) and TRBJ2-3; 8 positions agree with TRBD2. Germline-derived CDR1 and CDR2 are LGHDT and YNNKEL (reference sequence). This CDR3 region has 14 residues. V lost 4 bases and J lost 3; bases outside the gene matches: 3. The CDR3 nucleotides are TGTGCCAGCAGCCGATTAGCGGGGACAGATACGCAGTATTTT. Protein product: CASSRLAGTDTQYF.

This clone was seen a handful of times. The chain combines TRBV18 with TRBJ2-5; tentative D call: TRBD2 (6 bases). The CDR3 covers 14 residues. Germline V lookup: CDR1 KGHSH, CDR2 LQKENI. The V end lost 3 bases, the J end lost 4 bases, and 12 bases lay between the germline ends. The CDR3 region is CASSPVEGGETQYF. CDR3 DNA sequence: TGTGCCAGCTCACCCGTGGAGGGCGGAGAGACCCAGTACTTC. Full variable domain (remainder filled in from reference TRBV18 and TRBJ2-5): NAGVMQNPRHLVRRRGQEARLRCSPMKGHSHVYWYRQLPEEGLKFMVYLQKENIIDESGMPKERFSAEFPKEGPSILRIQQVVRGDSAAYFCASSPVEGGETQYFGPGTRLLVL.

The chain couples TRBV29-1 to TRBJ1-1; unclear D gene. There are 13 residues in the CDR3. Germline V CDR1 and CDR2: SQVTM, ANQGSEA. Deletions cut 6 bases from V and 3 bases from J, with 14 bases between. The CDR3, as DNA: TGCAGCGTCCAGACCGGAGATTACACTGAAGCTTTCTTT. It is translated as CSVQTGDYTEAFF.